The rows below give T cell receptor beta chains drawn from one sample of a study of tumor-infiltrating lymphocytes in primary liver carcinoma. One entry per CDR3 protein, called by TCRdb with MiXCR from the multiplex PCR reads. This sample has 90,000 to 140,000 distinct CDR3 sequences, with approximately 78% found just once. What was sequenced was liver tumor tissue from sampling region 3. The receptors here all came from a man aged 35 to 55 with primary liver carcinoma and hepatitis B virus infection. CDR3s include the opening cysteine and the closing phenylalanine or tryptophan. A D gene is named only where the DNA matches it firmly. Where a row states a size, it is once, few, many or the class of an expanded clone; other rows omit it.

.	TRBJ2-6	TRBV5-8	.	15	TGTGACAGCAGCTTTCGGGTCTCTTGGACCAACATCCTGACTTTC	CDSSFRVSWTNILTF
.	TRBJ2-3	TRBV11-2	.	14	TGTGCCAGCAGCTTAAGCCGACAAGGTGATACACAGTATTTT	CASSLSRQGDTQYF
.	TRBJ2-5	TRBV5-6	.	14	TGTGCCAGCAACTTAGGGCAGGGAAGTGAGACCCAGTACTTC	CASNLGQGSETQYF
.	TRBJ2-7	TRBV29-1	.	13	TGCAGCGCTGAAGATAAGCAGTCCTACGAGCATTACTTC	CSAEDKQSYEHYF
.	TRBJ2-3	TRBV6-4	.	16	TGTGCCAGCAGTGACTCACAGAGGGGGAGCACAGATACGCAGTATTTC	CASSDSQRGSTDTQYF
TRBD2	TRBJ2-4	TRBV11-1	.	17	TGTACCAGTAGCTTTCCCTGGACTAGCGGGACCAAAAATATTCAGTACTTC	CTSSFPWTSGTKNIQYF
TRBD2	TRBJ2-7	TRBV5-4	.	15	TGTACCAGCAGCCCGCCCGGGAGGGCCTCCTACGAGCACTATTTC	CTSSPPGRASYEHYF
.	TRBJ2-3	TRBV5-5	once	11	TGTGCCAGCAACTTTGGAGATACGCAATATTTT	CASNFGDTQYF
.	TRBJ2-5	TRBV6-2/TRBV6-3	.	11	TGTGCCAACAGTTATAAAGATACCCAGTACTTC	CANSYKDTQYF
TRBD2	TRBJ2-1	TRBV5-6	once	18	TGTGCCAGCAGCCGGGAACTAGCGGGAGTTTTGACCTACAATGACCAGTTCTTC	CASSRELAGVLTYNDQFF
.	TRBJ1-3	TRBV5-1	.	16	TGCGCCAGCAGCTTGGGGTACCGGGCTTCTGGAAACACCTTATATTTT	CASSLGYRASGNTLYF
.	TRBJ2-7	TRBV4-1	.	17	TGCGCCAGCAGCCAGGAACTGGAGGTCCCTCCCTTCAATGAGCAGTACTTC	CASSQELEVPPFNEQYF
.	TRBJ1-1	TRBV29-1	.	15	TGCAGCGGTGCCTCAGGGTGGTGCATGTACACTGGAGCTTTCTTT	CSGASGWCMYTGAFF
.	TRBJ2-7	TRBV12-1	.	16	TGTGCCTGCAGCTTTTTCGGAGGACAGAGAGCCTACGAGCACTACTTC	CACSFFGGQRAYEHYF
TRBD2	TRBJ2-3	TRBV6-6	.	16	TGTGTCAGCAGTTCCCCGGCCGGGGAGGGCGTGGATACGCAGTATTTT	CVSSSPAGEGVDTQYF
.	TRBJ2-2	TRBV4-3	few	13	TGCGTCAGCAGCCAAGATTGGTACGGGGAGCTGGTTTTT	CVSSQDWYGELVF
TRBD1	TRBJ2-3	TRBV6-5	.	16	TGTGCCAGCAGTTTAACCGGGACAGACACCACAGATATGCATTATTTT	CASSLTGTDTTDMHYF
.	TRBJ2-7	TRBV11-2	.	14	TGTGCCAGCAGCTCTAACAGGACTTCCTACGAGCAATACTTC	CASSSNRTSYEQYF
TRBD1	TRBJ2-7	TRBV29-1	.	13	TGCAGCGTTGGATGGACAGGTTCCTACGAGCAGTACTTC	CSVGWTGSYEQYF
.	TRBJ2-7	TRBV5-1	.	14	TGCACCAGCAGCTTGGGGGGCGGGAGCCACGAGGAGTACTTC	CTSSLGGGSHEEYF
TRBD1	TRBJ1-2	TRBV28	many	17	TGTGCCAGCAGTTTCGCCGGGACAGGGATTCTCTACTATGGCTACACCTTC	CASSFAGTGILYYGYTF
.	TRBJ2-5	TRBV12-3/TRBV12-4	.	13	TGTGCCAGTAACCGAAGCGGGACAGAGACTCAGTACTTC	CASNRSGTETQYF
TRBD1	TRBJ1-1	TRBV29-1	.	15	TGCAGTTGGGGACAGGAAGGCTATCAGAACACTGAAGATTTCTTT	CSWGQEGYQNTEDFF
.	TRBJ2-1	TRBV4-3	once	16	TGCGCCGGCAGACAAGTAGCTGGGAGCTCCTACAATGAGCAGTTCTTC	CAGRQVAGSSYNEQFF
.	TRBJ2-3	TRBV4-2	.	16	TGTGCCAGCAGCCAAGAGTCAGTCCCTCGCATAGATACGCAATATTTT	CASSQESVPRIDTQYF
.	TRBJ2-2	TRBV5-5	few	14	TGTGTCAGCAGCGTGCTAGCTGGCGGCGGGGAGCTGTTATTT	CVSSVLAGGGELLF
TRBD2	TRBJ2-3	TRBV6-1	.	16	TGTGCCAGCACCGCCCAGCGGGCGACTAGCTCAGATACGCAGTATTTT	CASTAQRATSSDTQYF
.	TRBJ2-1	TRBV29-1	.	13	TGCAGCGTTGAATTACTAGCCTACAATGTGCAATTCTTC	CSVELLAYNVQFF
.	TRBJ2-1	TRBV4-3	.	16	TGCGCCAGCAACCAATTTCCCCCCCCGGCGGACAATGAGCAGTTGTTC	CASNQFPPPADNEQLF
TRBD1	TRBJ1-2	TRBV12-3/TRBV12-4	once	15	TGTGGCAGCTGTTTAAGGGACAGGTCAAGGGATGGCTACACCTTC	CGSCLRDRSRDGYTF
.	TRBJ2-5	TRBV29-1	.	14	TGTAGCGTTGAATTCCCAGCCGCCCAAGAGACCCACTATTTC	CSVEFPAAQETHYF
TRBD2	TRBJ2-7	TRBV7-9	.	15	TGTGCCAGCAACCGGACAAGCGGGAGTTTCTACGAGCAGTACTTC	CASNRTSGSFYEQYF
TRBD1	TRBJ2-3	TRBV6-5	.	14	TGTGCCAGCAAAAGTACAGGGGACACAGATACGCAGTATTTC	CASKSTGDTDTQYF
TRBD1	TRBJ1-2	TRBV28	.	14	TGTACCAGCAGTGAGACAGGGGGCCTGATTGGCTACACCTTC	CTSSETGGLIGYTF
TRBD2	TRBJ2-7	TRBV6-4	.	15	TGTGCCAGCAGTGACCCGAGTAGCGGGGTCTACGAACAGTACTTC	CASSDPSSGVYEQYF
.	TRBJ2-2	TRBV6-4	.	13	TGTGCCAGCAGTGCTGAAGGGGTAGGGGAGCTGTTTTTT	CASSAEGVGELFF
TRBD1	TRBJ1-1	TRBV5-5	.	15	TGTGCCAGCATCTTGTTCGGGACAGGGGGTACTGAAGTTTTCTTT	CASILFGTGGTEVFF
.	TRBJ1-5	TRBV12-3/TRBV12-4	once	13	TGTACCAGCACTAACAGGGTATCTCAGTCCCAGCATTTT	CTSTNRVSQSQHF
.	TRBJ1-2	TRBV6-2/TRBV6-3	.	16	TGTACCAGCAGTTACCCCGGAGTGGGCTCCGGAGGTGGCTACAGCTTC	CTSSYPGVGSGGGYSF
.	TRBJ1-1	TRBV30	few	14	TGTGTCTGGGGATGGGCTACAGAGAACACTGAAGCTTTCTTT	CVWGWATENTEAFF
TRBD1	TRBJ2-3	TRBV5-1	many	14	TGCGCCAGCAGCGTGACAGGGCTCACAGATACGCAGTATTTT	CASSVTGLTDTQYF
.	TRBJ1-1	TRBV30	many	11	TGTGCCTGGACGTCGGGGTTGAAAGCTTTCTTT	CAWTSGLKAFF
.	TRBJ2-1	TRBV12-3/TRBV12-4	.	13	TGTGCCAGCAGTTTTGGCAGAGTTAATGAGCGGTTCTTT	CASSFGRVNERFF
.	TRBJ1-2	TRBV5-1	.	15	TGCGCCGGCAGCTACGACTGGGGAACGGGCTATGGCTACACCTTC	CAGSYDWGTGYGYTF
TRBD1	TRBJ1-5	TRBV5-1	many	15	TGCGCCAGCAGCTTGGAGGGACAGGGGGATCAGCCCCAGCATTTT	CASSLEGQGDQPQHF
TRBD1	TRBJ1-2	TRBV4-3	once	14	TGCACCAGCAACTTCCAGGGGGCAGGATATGGCTATACCTTC	CTSNFQGAGYGYTF
TRBD1	TRBJ1-1	TRBV6-5	.	16	TGTGCCAGCAGTTGGGGGACAGGGAGGATGAACACTGAGGCTCTCTTT	CASSWGTGRMNTEALF